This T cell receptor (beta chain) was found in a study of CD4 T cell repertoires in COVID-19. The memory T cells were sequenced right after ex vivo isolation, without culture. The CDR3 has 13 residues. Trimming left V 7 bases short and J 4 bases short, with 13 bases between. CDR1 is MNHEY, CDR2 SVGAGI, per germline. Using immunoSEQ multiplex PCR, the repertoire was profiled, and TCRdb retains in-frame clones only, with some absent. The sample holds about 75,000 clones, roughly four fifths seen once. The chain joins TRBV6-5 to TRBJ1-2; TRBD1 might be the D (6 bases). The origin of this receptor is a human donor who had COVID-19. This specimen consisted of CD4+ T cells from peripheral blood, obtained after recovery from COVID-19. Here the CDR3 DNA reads TGTGCCAGCACGGGGGGCCGGACCTATGGCTACACCTTC. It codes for CASTGGRTYGYTF.